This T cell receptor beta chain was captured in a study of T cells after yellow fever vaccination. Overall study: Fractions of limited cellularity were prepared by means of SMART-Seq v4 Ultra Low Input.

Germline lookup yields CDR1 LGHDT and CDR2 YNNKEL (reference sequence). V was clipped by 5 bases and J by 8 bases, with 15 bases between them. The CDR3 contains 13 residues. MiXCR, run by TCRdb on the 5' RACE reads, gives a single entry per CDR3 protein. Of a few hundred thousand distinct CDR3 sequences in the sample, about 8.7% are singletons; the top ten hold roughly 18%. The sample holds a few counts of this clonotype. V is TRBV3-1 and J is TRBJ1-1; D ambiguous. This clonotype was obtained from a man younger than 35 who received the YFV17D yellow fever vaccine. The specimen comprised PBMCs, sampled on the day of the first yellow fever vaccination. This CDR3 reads CASSTTHSREAFF. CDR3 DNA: TGTGCCAGCAGCACCACCCATTCTCGGGAAGCTTTCTTT.